This is a list of T cell receptor beta chains from one sample in a study of CD8 T cells in ankylosing spondylitis. Each CDR3 protein gets one entry after TCRdb re-called the 5' RACE reads with MiXCR. In the table there are approximately 140,000 distinct CDR3 sequences, 40% to 50% of which are singletons. The sequencing sample was made of synovial fluid, either unsorted or a sorted T cell fraction (not recorded which). Receptor source: a male donor with ankylosing spondylitis. Each CDR3 is given with its conserved first and last residue. A D gene is named only where the DNA matches it firmly. Rows give clone size only sometimes, using once, few, many, or a class for an expanded clone.

clone_size d_call j_call v_call cdr3_aa cdr3_nt
- - TRBJ1-5 TRBV7-8 CASSLEQSNQPQHF TGTGCCAGCAGCTTAGAACAGAGCAATCAGCCCCAGCATTTT
- - TRBJ2-5 TRBV5-1 CASSLAWTEETQYF TGCGCCAGCAGCTTGGCTTGGACGGAAGAGACCCAGTACTTC
few TRBD1 TRBJ1-1 TRBV13 CASSSQSYDRVDTEAFF TGTGCCAGCAGCTCGCAATCGTATGACAGGGTGGACACTGAAGCTTTCTTT
- TRBD2 TRBJ2-7 TRBV10-3 CAITSGLAGDFYEQYF TGTGCCATCACCAGCGGACTAGCGGGAGATTTCTACGAGCAGTACTTC
- TRBD1 TRBJ1-2 TRBV6-4 CASSDSGQGMGGYTF TGTGCCAGCAGTGACTCCGGACAGGGCATGGGGGGCTACACCTTC
- - TRBJ1-5 TRBV6-2/TRBV6-3 CASSYSIFGGRPPGGGNQPQHF TGTGCCAGCAGTTACTCGATTTTTGGTGGCAGACCCCCTGGGGGTGGCAATCAGCCCCAGCATTTT
few TRBD1 TRBJ2-1 TRBV12-3/TRBV12-4 CASSLGQGSNEQFF TGTGCCAGCAGTTTGGGACAGGGTAGCAATGAGCAGTTCTTC
few TRBD1 TRBJ2-5 TRBV29-1 CSANRGRGETQYF TGCAGCGCTAACAGGGGGCGCGGGGAGACCCAGTACTTC
- - TRBJ2-3 TRBV7-3 CASSEDRTTSTDTQYF TGTGCCAGCAGCGAGGACAGAACCACTAGCACAGATACGCAGTATTTT
few - TRBJ2-3 TRBV7-2 CASSLNYSDTQYF TGTGCCAGCAGCTTAAATTACTCAGATACGCAGTATTTT
- - TRBJ2-7 TRBV7-9 CASSPAGNIHYEQYF TGTGCCAGCAGCCCCGCAGGGAACATCCACTACGAGCAGTACTTC
few - TRBJ1-6 TRBV11-2 CASSPRSSASPLHF TGTGCCAGCAGCCCCCGCTCGTCAGCCTCACCCCTCCACTTT
- TRBD1 TRBJ1-6 TRBV5-1 CASSLGIVNRGAYASSYNSPLHF TGCGCCAGCAGCTTGGGGATCGTGAACAGGGGAGCCTACGCGAGCTCCTATAATTCACCCCTCCACTTT
- - TRBJ1-4 TRBV2 CASSEGGFATNEKLFF TGTGCCAGCAGTGAGGGGGGGTTTGCAACTAATGAAAAACTGTTTTTT
- - TRBJ2-2 TRBV7-6 CASSLEFSPNTGELFF TGTGCCAGCAGCTTAGAATTCAGCCCGAACACCGGGGAGCTGTTTTTT
few TRBD1 TRBJ1-2 TRBV18 CASSPRDSNYGYTF TGTGCCAGCTCACCACGGGACAGTAACTATGGCTACACCTTC
few TRBD1 TRBJ2-1 TRBV4-2 CASRTEMNRGDEQFF TGTGCCAGCAGGACAGAAATGAACAGGGGCGATGAGCAGTTCTTC
- TRBD2 TRBJ2-2 TRBV12-3/TRBV12-4 CASTPPREGTGELFF TGTGCCAGCACCCCCCCCCGGGAGGGCACCGGGGAGCTGTTTTTT
- - TRBJ1-5 TRBV20-1 CSARSWGPGQPQHF TGCAGTGCTCGGAGCTGGGGCCCGGGTCAGCCCCAGCATTTT
- - TRBJ2-7 TRBV10-3 CAIRASGYSSYEQYF TGTGCCATCAGAGCCTCGGGGTATAGCTCCTACGAGCAGTACTTC
few - TRBJ1-1 TRBV10-1 CASSESWNLNTEAFF TGCGCCAGCAGTGAGTCGTGGAACCTTAACACTGAAGCTTTCTTT
few - TRBJ2-4 TRBV5-1 CASSRRWGSKNIQYF TGCGCCAGCAGCCGGAGGTGGGGGTCCAAAAACATTCAGTACTTC
- - TRBJ1-2 TRBV29-1 CSVQPTNYGYTF TGCAGCGTACAACCTACTAACTATGGCTACACCTTC
few - TRBJ2-1 TRBV18 CASSQNPFRKFF TGTGCCAGCTCCCAAAACCCATTTCGAAAATTCTTC
- - TRBJ2-1 TRBV11-2 CASSRLGSYNEQFF TGTGCCAGCAGCCGCCTAGGATCCTACAATGAGCAGTTCTTC
- - TRBJ2-2 TRBV6-5 CASSYSWEAGELFF TGTGCCAGCAGTTACTCGTGGGAGGCCGGGGAGCTGTTTTTT
- TRBD2 TRBJ2-5 TRBV12-3/TRBV12-4 CASSHSGGYQETQYF TGTGCCAGCAGTCATAGCGGGGGATACCAAGAGACCCAGTACTTC
- TRBD2 TRBJ2-3 TRBV29-1 CSVGAGGTDTQYF TGCAGCGTTGGAGCGGGGGGCACAGATACGCAGTATTTT
- - TRBJ2-1 TRBV27 CASSLGTSYNEQFF TGTGCCAGCAGTCTCGGGACTTCCTACAATGAGCAGTTCTTC
- - TRBJ1-4 TRBV27 CASRPVAGGPNEKLFF TGTGCCAGCAGGCCCGTCGCTGGGGGACCCAATGAAAAACTGTTTTTT
- TRBD1 TRBJ2-2 TRBV28 CASSPRPQGADTGELFF TGTGCCAGCAGTCCCCGTCCCCAGGGGGCGGACACCGGGGAGCTGTTTTTT
few - TRBJ2-7 TRBV29-1 CSVEGRTGRAYEQYF TGCAGCGTTGAAGGTAGGACAGGGAGGGCCTACGAGCAGTACTTC
many - TRBJ1-2 TRBV12-3/TRBV12-4 CASSPQPGRVNGYTF TGTGCCAGCAGTCCACAACCGGGTAGGGTTAATGGCTACACCTTC
- - TRBJ2-2 TRBV12-3/TRBV12-4 CASKETGELFF TGTGCCAGCAAAGAGACCGGGGAGCTGTTTTTT
few - TRBJ1-1 TRBV29-1 CSVEGTDEAFF TGCAGCGTTGAAGGGACAGATGAAGCTTTCTTT
few - TRBJ1-2 TRBV29-1 CSVPTGTLTYGYTF TGCAGCGTCCCTACCGGGACCCTTACCTATGGCTACACCTTC
- - TRBJ2-2 TRBV4-2 CASSQDGSLSNTGELFF TGTGCCAGCAGCCAAGACGGCAGCCTCTCAAACACCGGGGAGCTGTTTTTT
- - TRBJ2-6 TRBV5-1 CASSLTGRSSSGANVLTF TGCGCCAGCAGCTTGACCGGACGGAGTAGCTCTGGGGCCAACGTCCTGACTTTC
- - TRBJ1-2 TRBV3-1 CASSPALGWANYGYTF TGTGCCAGCAGCCCAGCCCTCGGGTGGGCTAACTATGGCTACACCTTC
- - TRBJ1-1 TRBV6-4 CASSEEVNTEAFF TGTGCCAGCAGTGAGGAGGTGAACACTGAAGCTTTCTTT
- TRBD2 TRBJ2-7 TRBV9 CASSVGKRGLPFSYEQYF TGTGCCAGCAGCGTAGGGAAGCGGGGACTGCCCTTCTCCTACGAGCAGTACTTC
- - TRBJ2-3 TRBV24-1 CATSDITRGDTQYF TGTGCCACCAGTGATATCACCCGCGGGGATACGCAGTATTTT
- TRBD2 TRBJ2-7 TRBV12-3/TRBV12-4 CASSLLGGVGSYEQYF TGTGCCAGCAGTCTCCTCGGGGGGGTAGGGTCCTACGAGCAGTACTTC
few - TRBJ1-1 TRBV18 CASSQEGGTEAFF TGTGCCAGCTCACAGGAGGGGGGCACTGAAGCTTTCTTT
- - TRBJ1-1 TRBV7-9 CASSLVHKNTEAFF TGTGCCAGCAGCTTAGTGCATAAGAACACTGAAGCTTTCTTT
few - TRBJ2-2 TRBV11-2 CASSFGAGPTGELFF TGTGCCAGCAGCTTCGGGGCAGGGCCGACCGGGGAGCTGTTTTTT
- - TRBJ2-5 TRBV18 CASSPKWGAGAAQETQYF TGTGCCAGCTCACCCAAATGGGGGGCGGGAGCCGCACAAGAGACCCAGTACTTC
- TRBD2 TRBJ2-3 TRBV7-8 CASITSETSRGADTQYF TGTGCCAGCATCACGTCGGAGACTAGCAGAGGGGCAGATACGCAGTATTTT
- - TRBJ2-2 TRBV9 CASSVTGTSTGELFF TGTGCCAGCAGCGTAACCGGGACGAGCACCGGGGAGCTGTTTTTT
- - TRBJ1-5 TRBV5-6 CASSLFGNQPQHF TGTGCCAGCAGCTTGTTCGGCAATCAGCCCCAGCATTTT
- TRBD1 TRBJ1-2 TRBV10-1 CASSGQGGIGGYTF TGCGCCAGCAGTGGACAGGGAGGGATTGGTGGCTACACCTTC
- - TRBJ2-5 TRBV6-1 CASSTTLGETQYF TGTGCCAGCAGTACGACACTAGGGGAGACCCAGTACTTC
- TRBD1 TRBJ2-1 TRBV7-3 CASSRDRVRNEQFF TGTGCCAGCAGCCGGGACAGGGTTCGGAATGAGCAGTTCTTC
few - TRBJ2-1 TRBV7-3 CASSLRPRLRSFF TGTGCCAGCAGCTTAAGGCCACGCTTAAGGTCCTTCTTC